What follows is one T cell receptor beta chain and its context. No antigen is known for it. This sample was taken from a study of graft-versus-host responses after intestinal transplantation. Study results and caveats: Detected in recipient marrow were GvH clones, some of which were first observed in ileum or blood.

This CDR3 comprises 15 residues. Germline CDR1 reads SQVTM; CDR2 reads ANQGSEA. Sequencing was performed with immunoSEQ multiplex PCR; in TCRdb, only in-frame clones are kept and a portion is missing. The sample contains some 120,000 clones, about 92% of which appear only once. The origin of this receptor is a human donor who received an intestinal transplant. This material consisted of unstimulated CD4+ T cells sorted from spleen or lymph node cells, taken before intestinal transplant. The V gene is TRBV29-1, the J gene TRBJ2-7; 10 bases align to TRBD2. TRBJ2-5 explains the end of the DNA better; the J call may be wrong. The CDR3 here is CSVARLAGPQETQYF. The CDR3 DNA reads as TGCAGCGTTGCCCGACTAGCGGGCCCCCAAGAGACCCAGTACTTC.